The 18 T cell receptor beta chains below all came from one sample that was sequenced in a study of blood T cells in healthy people across ages. The authors ran a second PCR of roughly 6 to 12 cycles using a sample-barcoded 5' primer and a J-beta primer mix. Each CDR3 protein gets one entry after TCRdb re-called the 5' RACE reads with MiXCR. The data hold some 1.8 million distinct CDR3 sequences, with roughly two fifths observed a single time. Sample: blood. These receptors came from a human donor in good health.

This chain links TRBV20-1 with TRBJ1-2, with D possibly being TRBD1 (6 bases). The V end was cut by 0 bases, the J end by 7 bases, with 15 bases between. The germline gives CDR1 DFQATT, CDR2 SNEGSKA (reference sequence). This CDR3 has 14 residues. CDR3 sequence: CSARETGWNAGYTF. CDR3 nucleotide sequence: TGCAGTGCTAGAGAGACAGGTTGGAACGCTGGCTACACCTTC.

The chain carries TRBV10-3 and TRBJ1-1, with D possibly being TRBD1 (6 bases). Germline V gives CDR1 ENHRY, CDR2 SYGVKD. This CDR3 spans 13 amino acids. Trimming cost V 9 bases and J 2 bases, with 13 bases left between them. The chain's CDR3 is CAIKGGPNTEAFF. CDR3 coding DNA: TGTGCCATTAAGGGGGGACCTAACACTGAAGCTTTCTTT.

This chain joins TRBV5-1 and TRBJ1-1; D is ambiguous. Trimming stripped 2 bases from V and 0 bases from J, with 14 bases between. CDR3 length: 16 residues. The germline gives CDR1 SGHRS, CDR2 YFSETQ. The CDR3 DNA sequence: TGCGCCAGCAGCTTATCCCTGTGGGAAATGAACACTGAAGCTTTCTTT. This translates into CASSLSLWEMNTEAFF. The full variable domain, with the rest looked up from reference TRBV5-1 and TRBJ1-1, is KAGVTQTPRYLIKTRGQQVTLSCSPISGHRSVSWYQQTPGQGLQFLFEYFSETQRNKGNFPGRFSGRQFSNSRSEMNVSTLELGDSALYLCASSLSLWEMNTEAFFGQGTRLTVV.

The genes are TRBV7-9 and TRBJ2-7; 7 nucleotides align to TRBD1. Unmatched junction bases numbered 5, after V lost 4 bases and J lost 8 bases. Germline V lookup: CDR1 SEHNR, CDR2 FQNEAQ (reference sequence). This CDR3 spans 12 amino acids. The CDR3 is CASSYIQGKQYF. CDR3 sequence (DNA): TGTGCCAGCAGCTACATACAGGGGAAGCAGTACTTC.

The chain joins TRBV20-1 to TRBJ2-1; perhaps TRBD2 as D (6 bases). From germline, CDR1 is DFQATT and CDR2 SNEGSKA (reference sequence). This CDR3 contains 11 residues. Trimming removed 7 bases from V and 7 bases from J, with 11 bases in between. The CDR3 loop is CSGSGVNEQFF. The CDR3 nucleotides read TGCAGTGGCTCGGGGGTTAATGAGCAGTTCTTC.

The chain recombines TRBV10-3 with TRBJ2-7; 7 nucleotides line up with TRBD1. Trimming removed 11 bases from V and 7 bases from J; junction bases left unmatched: 8. The CDR3 consists of 11 residues. CDR1 is ENHRY and CDR2 is SYGVKD in the germline V gene. CDR3 in DNA: TGTGCCTTGGGACAGCTCAATGAGCAGTACTTC. Translated: CALGQLNEQYF.

The chain combines TRBV9 with TRBJ2-1; 10 bases map to TRBD1. After removal of 3 bases from V and 3 bases from J, the junction contained 3 bases not matched to a gene. Germline lookup yields CDR1 SGDLS and CDR2 YYNGEE. This CDR3 is built from 15 residues. The chain's CDR3 is CASSARTGGYNEQFF. Here the CDR3 DNA reads TGTGCCAGCAGCGCCAGGACAGGGGGCTACAATGAGCAGTTCTTC.

This chain links TRBV12-3 or TRBV12-4 with TRBJ2-2; D perhaps matches TRBD2 (5 bases). The CDR3 length is 16 residues. The V end was cut by 5 bases, the J end by 0 bases, with 13 bases between. CDR3 coding DNA: TGTGCCAGCAGTCCTTTAGGAGCGGCGAACACCGGGGAGCTGTTTTTT. This translates into CASSPLGAANTGELFF.

Remarks on this clonotype: One junction end disagrees with the germline gene, perhaps due to a read error. V and J are TRBV10-3 and TRBJ2-2, with TRBD2 identical over 8 bases. Germline-derived CDR1 and CDR2 are ENHRY and SYGVKD. CDR3 length: 17 residues. The chain's CDR3 is CAISDVTSGGYTGELFF. CDR3 DNA sequence: TGTGCTATCAGTGACGTGACCAGCGGGGGCTACACCGGGGAGCTGTTTTTT.

To note about this clonotype: The junction does not match germline at one end; this may be a read error. This chain joins TRBV20-1 and TRBJ2-3; either TRBD1 or TRBD2 may supply D (5 bases each). This CDR3 spans 14 amino acids. CDR1 is DFQATT and CDR2 is SNEGSKA in the germline V gene (reference sequence). CDR3 sequence reads: CSAGELGVPDTQYF. The DNA for the CDR3 is TGCAGTGCTGGAGAGCTGGGGGTTCCAGATACGCAGTATTTT.

The rearrangement uses TRBV27 and TRBJ1-1; D may be TRBD1 (6 bases). The CDR3 loop spans 16 amino acids. Germline CDR1 reads MNHEY; CDR2 reads SMNVEV (reference sequence). Trimming took off 2 bases at V and 0 bases at J, with 13 bases between the two ends. The CDR3 bases are TGTGCCAGCAGTTTAGGTTGGGGGGGCCTGAACACTGAAGCTTTCTTT. Amino acids: CASSLGWGGLNTEAFF.

This chain connects TRBV25-1 to TRBJ1-2; D gene unclear. In germline, CDR1 is MGHDK, CDR2 SYGVNS. The CDR3 spans 15 residues. V was cut by 1 base and J by 4 bases, with 13 bases left in between. The CDR3 DNA sequence: TGTGCCAGCAGTGAATTAGGTCAGGAAGCCTATGGCTACACCTTC. This gives the protein CASSELGQEAYGYTF.

This clonotype came up once. The J gene is TRBJ1-5, the V gene TRBV7-2; D unresolved. Germline lookup yields CDR1 SGHTA and CDR2 FQGNSA. The germline V and J ends were trimmed by 1 base and 5 bases, with 15 bases remaining between them. This CDR3 is built from 16 residues. The CDR3 reads CASSLGGAGSDQPQHF. In DNA form, the CDR3 reads TGTGCCAGCAGCTTAGGTGGAGCGGGGAGTGATCAGCCCCAGCATTTT.

The table lists this clonotype with a few counts. The chain carries TRBV6-5 and TRBJ2-7; maybe TRBD2 (5 bases). CDR1 and CDR2 (germline): MNHEY, SVGAGI. The CDR3 consists of 15 residues. Trimming cost V 2 bases and J 1 base, with 12 bases left between them. CDR3 protein: CASSYRGTSSYEQYF. The CDR3 region has the DNA TGTGCCAGCAGTTACCGGGGTACCTCTTCCTACGAGCAGTACTTC.

V usage is TRBV5-1 and J usage is TRBJ2-3, with a possible D match to TRBD2 (6 bases). Trimming removed 6 bases from V and 3 bases from J, with 17 bases in between. Per germline, CDR1 SGHRS and CDR2 YFSETQ. The CDR3 extends over 15 amino acids. CDR3 bases: TGCGCCAGCAAACGGGAGAGCAATCCAACAGATACGCAGTATTTT. Protein product: CASKRESNPTDTQYF.

This clonotype was seen a few times. The CDR3: CASSYRGVKWNGYTF. In nucleotides, the CDR3 is TGTGCCAGCAGTTACAGGGGCGTTAAGTGGAATGGCTACACCTTC. The chain employs TRBV28 and TRBJ1-2, with TRBD1 identical over 7 bases. With 4 bases clipped from V and 6 bases from J, the junction kept 11 bases outside the gene matches. The CDR3 runs 15 residues. The germline V gene has CDR1 MDHEN and CDR2 SYDVKM.

This clonotype has a handful of counts. V is TRBV6-2 or TRBV6-3 and J is TRBJ1-6; perhaps TRBD1 as D (5 bases). Germline V CDR1 and CDR2: MNHEY, SVGEGT. CDR3 length: 15 residues. V gave up 6 bases and J gave up 14 bases, with 23 bases separating them. This CDR3 reads CASRSDVRDVLSLHF. The CDR3 bases are TGTGCCAGCAGGTCCGATGTCCGGGACGTCTTGTCCCTCCACTTT.

The chain links TRBV24-1 to TRBJ2-2, with D uncertain. The CDR3 is made up of 13 amino acids. Germline assignment: CDR1 KGHDR and CDR2 SFDVKD. V was trimmed by 3 bases and J by 5 bases, leaving 6 bases between them. The CDR3: CATSDPSTGELFF. Here the CDR3 DNA reads TGTGCCACCAGTGATCCCTCAACCGGGGAGCTGTTTTTT.